Presented here are 5 T cell receptor beta chains from one specimen sequenced in a study of technical replicates of blood from a handful of donors. Some clones are missing from TCRdb's copy, which holds only in-frame ones; the method was immunoSEQ multiplex PCR. The sample contains approximately 13,000 clones, approximately 80% of which appear only once. The sequenced sample consisted of PBMCs. These receptors were collected from a human donor in good health.

This chain connects TRBV6-4 to TRBJ2-7; 9 nucleotides line up with TRBD2. The CDR3 sequence is 16 residues long. The V gene end was trimmed by 5 bases and the J gene end by 2 bases; junction bases not matched to a gene: 10. Germline V gene data show CDR1 as MRHNA and CDR2 as SNTAGT. The CDR3 nucleotides are TGTGCCAGCAGTAAACCCCGACTAGCGGACACCTACGAGCAGTACTTC. Amino acid sequence: CASSKPRLADTYEQYF.

This clone has more than one count but fewer than ten. V is TRBV4-2 and J is TRBJ2-2, with 9 bases identical to TRBD2. Germline CDR1 reads LGHNA; CDR2 reads YNFKEQ. The CDR3 has 16 amino acids. Losses at the gene ends were 0 bases for V and 1 base for J; bases not matched to a gene: 0. CDR3 in amino acids: CASSQDSGRNTGELFF. DNA of the CDR3: TGTGCCAGCAGCCAAGATAGCGGGAGGAACACCGGGGAGCTGTTTTTT.

The chain joins TRBV29-1 to TRBJ2-3; D is perhaps TRBD1 (5 bases). The germline CDR1 and CDR2 sequences are SQVTM and ANQGSEA. V gave up 7 bases and J gave up 4 bases, with 12 bases separating them. The CDR3 has 12 residues. CDR3 region: CSAATEPDTQYF. CDR3 bases: TGCAGCGCGGCGACAGAACCAGATACGCAGTATTTT.

The gene calls are TRBV30 and TRBJ1-1; TRBD1 is a possible D gene (5 bases). With 5 bases removed from V and 4 bases from J, the gap between germline ends came to 17 bases. Germline V gene lookup returns CDR1 GTSNPN and CDR2 SVGIG (reference sequence). The CDR3 loop spans 14 amino acids. CDR3 DNA sequence: TGTGCCTGGGCACAGGCAGTGGTCGGCACTGAAGCTTTCTTT. Its translation is CAWAQAVVGTEAFF.

This sequence joins TRBV30 and TRBJ2-1, with D maybe TRBD1 (6 bases). The CDR3 sequence is 12 residues long. Germline V gene lookup returns CDR1 GTSNPN and CDR2 SVGIG (reference sequence). The ends were cut back, 0 bases at V and 9 bases at J, with 9 bases in the middle. The CDR3 is CAWSVGDTEQFF. DNA of the CDR3: TGTGCCTGGAGTGTGGGGGACACTGAGCAGTTCTTC.